This T cell receptor (beta chain) originates from a study of cytomegalovirus exposure and HLA in healthy donors. The wider study: An earlier analysis found fewer than 140 million unique TCR beta sequences from about 190 million T cells. Genetic ancestry analysis placed over 65% of the roughly 400 donors that were genotyped in the Caucasian-associated cluster.

There are 19 residues in the CDR3. Germline V gene data show CDR1 as SGHDT and CDR2 as YYEEEE. Trimming cost V 4 bases and J 1 base; bases outside gene matches: 15. Regarding this clone: No antigen is known for it.

Study observations and caveats: Earlier analysis yielded a pattern in which most TCR beta V segments were productive about 90% or about 30% of the time.

PCR was performed using 60 Vbeta and 13 Jbeta primers. The protocol was immunoSEQ multiplex PCR, while the TCRdb copy is restricted to in-frame clones and leaves out a portion. The sample carries approximately 190,000 clones, approximately 86% recorded once. The receptor comes from a boy between 2 and 15 years old in good health and CMV-seronegative. The chain has TRBV5-6 and TRBJ1-5; 9 bases match TRBD1. Material: PBMCs. This chain's CDR3 is CASSTPRWGQGVSNQPQHF. CDR3 nucleotides: TGTGCCAGCAGCACCCCCCGATGGGGACAGGGAGTGAGCAATCAGCCCCAGCATTTT.